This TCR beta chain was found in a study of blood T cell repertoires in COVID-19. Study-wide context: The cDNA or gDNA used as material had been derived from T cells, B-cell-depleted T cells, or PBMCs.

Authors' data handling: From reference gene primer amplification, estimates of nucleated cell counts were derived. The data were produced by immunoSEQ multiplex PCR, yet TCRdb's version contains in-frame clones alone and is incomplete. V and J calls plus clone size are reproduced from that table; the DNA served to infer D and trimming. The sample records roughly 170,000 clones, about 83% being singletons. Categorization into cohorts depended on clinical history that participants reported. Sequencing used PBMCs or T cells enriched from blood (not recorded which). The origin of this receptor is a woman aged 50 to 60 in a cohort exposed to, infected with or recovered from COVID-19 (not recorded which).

The CDR3 DNA sequence: TGTGCCAGCAGCGTCCAACCGGAGAATGAAAAACTGTTTTTT. This sequence encodes CASSVQPENEKLFF. The chain recombines TRBV9 with TRBJ1-4; D uncertain. The CDR3 has 14 residues. Deletions cut 2 bases from V and 5 bases from J, with 10 bases between. CDR1 SGDLS and CDR2 YYNGEE come from the germline V gene.